Listed below are T cell receptor beta chains from one sample, sequenced in a study of graft-versus-host responses after intestinal transplantation. TCRdb's table, derived via immunoSEQ multiplex PCR, lists solely in-frame clones and lacks some. The table shows tens of thousands of clones, with 93% occurring only once. These TCRs' antigens remain unknown. The source was unstimulated CD8+ T cells sorted from spleen or lymph node cells, collected before intestinal transplant. These receptors all come from a human donor who received an intestinal transplant. CDR3s include the opening cysteine and the closing phenylalanine or tryptophan. Fields, in order: V gene, CDR3 protein.

v_call: TRBV7-6
cdr3_aa: CASSLGFGGRDEQYF

v_call: TRBV11-3
cdr3_aa: CASSDPGGTEPYEQYF

v_call: TRBV15
cdr3_aa: CATSRDQEGAAGELFF

v_call: TRBV6-1
cdr3_aa: CASSESRQEVHEQYF

v_call: TRBV19
cdr3_aa: CASSMGGTEAFF

v_call: TRBV10-3
cdr3_aa: CAIRGDQETQYF

v_call: TRBV29-1
cdr3_aa: CSVEDLDTTGSYTF

v_call: TRBV27
cdr3_aa: CASSLSETYEQYF

v_call: TRBV7-9
cdr3_aa: CASSLGTGGGYGYTF

v_call: TRBV7-8
cdr3_aa: CASSKGRDRLHLGPGELFF

v_call: TRBV27
cdr3_aa: CASSKQAFSTDTQYF

v_call: TRBV18
cdr3_aa: CASSLYSTGGDYGYTF

v_call: TRBV7-8
cdr3_aa: CASSLEAAELDEQYF

v_call: TRBV19
cdr3_aa: CASSIGFGRASGETQYF

v_call: TRBV9
cdr3_aa: CASSPRGETYNEQFF

v_call: TRBV2
cdr3_aa: CASRDPAEHRNTIYF

v_call: TRBV11-2
cdr3_aa: CASSFWRTGVKNTEAFF

v_call: TRBV13
cdr3_aa: CASSLRTSGNEQFF

v_call: TRBV5-1
cdr3_aa: CASSLVAGNYNEQFF

v_call: TRBV19
cdr3_aa: CASSIGRGPESWTEAFF

v_call: TRBV7-2
cdr3_aa: CASSLDRQGDTF

v_call: TRBV7-9
cdr3_aa: CASSHVDSGNTIYF

v_call: TRBV9
cdr3_aa: CASSVATGELFF

v_call: TRBV5-1
cdr3_aa: CASSFGTLSYEQYF

v_call: TRBV5-1
cdr3_aa: CASSFGGGGYTF

v_call: TRBV14
cdr3_aa: CASSQGTGLQETQYF

v_call: TRBV20-1
cdr3_aa: CSARAGIEAFF

v_call: TRBV7-9
cdr3_aa: CASSLVPGAPSSYNEQFF

v_call: TRBV4-3
cdr3_aa: CASSQGRDQPQHF

v_call: TRBV5-8
cdr3_aa: CASREGQDSYEQYF

v_call: TRBV30
cdr3_aa: CAWTQGTTKYEQYF

v_call: TRBV7-6
cdr3_aa: CASSLAQSESYEQYF

v_call: TRBV13
cdr3_aa: CASSLDRGRNTQYF

v_call: TRBV4-1
cdr3_aa: CASSQGTGADTQYF

v_call: TRBV19
cdr3_aa: CASSISDRATNYGYTF

v_call: TRBV29-1
cdr3_aa: CSARTSGGRNEQFF

v_call: TRBV7-2
cdr3_aa: CASSLGPYNQYEQYF

v_call: TRBV29-1
cdr3_aa: CSVGTALPDGQYF

v_call: TRBV13
cdr3_aa: CASSLGRGNTEAFF

v_call: TRBV7-2
cdr3_aa: CASSPRLGEAFF

v_call: TRBV18
cdr3_aa: CASSPKGELLPDRSYEQYF